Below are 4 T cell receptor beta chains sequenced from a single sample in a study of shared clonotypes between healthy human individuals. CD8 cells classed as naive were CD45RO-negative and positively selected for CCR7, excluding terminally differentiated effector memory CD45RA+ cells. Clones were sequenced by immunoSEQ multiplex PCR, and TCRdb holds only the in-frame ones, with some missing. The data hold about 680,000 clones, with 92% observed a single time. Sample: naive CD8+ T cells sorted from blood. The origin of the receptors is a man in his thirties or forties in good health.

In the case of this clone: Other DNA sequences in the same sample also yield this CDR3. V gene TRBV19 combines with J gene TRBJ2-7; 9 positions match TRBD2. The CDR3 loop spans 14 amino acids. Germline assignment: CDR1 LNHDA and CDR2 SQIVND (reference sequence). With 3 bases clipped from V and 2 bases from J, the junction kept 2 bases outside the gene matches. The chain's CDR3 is CASSIAGGAYEQYF. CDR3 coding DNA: TGTGCCAGTAGTATTGCGGGAGGGGCCTACGAGCAGTACTTC.

The CDR3 protein is CASSSPGGRDGELFF. CDR3 in DNA: TGTGCCAGCAGCTCACCGGGAGGGCGGGACGGGGAGCTGTTTTTT. The rearrangement links TRBV9 to TRBJ2-2, with TRBD2 identical over 8 bases. The CDR3 has 15 residues. Germline CDR1 and CDR2: SGDLS and YYNGEE. J gave up 7 bases and V 4 bases, and 9 bases lay outside the gene matches.

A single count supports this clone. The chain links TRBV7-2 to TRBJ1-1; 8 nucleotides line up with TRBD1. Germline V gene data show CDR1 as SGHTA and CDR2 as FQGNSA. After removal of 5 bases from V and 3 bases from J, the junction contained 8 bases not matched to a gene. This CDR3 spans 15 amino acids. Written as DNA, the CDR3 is TGTGCCAGCAGCCTTCGGACAGGGTTGCACACTGAAGCTTTCTTT. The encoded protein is CASSLRTGLHTEAFF.

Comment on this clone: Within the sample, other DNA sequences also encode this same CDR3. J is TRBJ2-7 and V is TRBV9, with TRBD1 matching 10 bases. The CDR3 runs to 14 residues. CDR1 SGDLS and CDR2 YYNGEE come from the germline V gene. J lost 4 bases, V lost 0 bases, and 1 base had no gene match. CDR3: CASSVGDRGYEQYF. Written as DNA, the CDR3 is TGTGCCAGCAGCGTAGGGGACAGGGGTTACGAGCAGTACTTC.